This entry lists 11 T cell receptor beta chains sequenced from one sample in a study of patients and donors after allogeneic stem cell transplantation. TCRdb called the RT-PCR reads again in MiXCR, with one record for every CDR3 protein. The repertoire holds about 40,000 distinct CDR3 sequences, with 30% to 40% as singletons. The sequenced sample consisted of blood, either unsorted or a sorted T cell fraction (not recorded which). The receptors originated from a human donor who was either an allogeneic HSCT recipient or a stem cell or donor lymphocyte infusion donor (not recorded which). It is not recorded whose cells these are; they may come from a transplant donor.

This clonotype was observed a handful of times. V and J are TRBV15 and TRBJ2-4; D remains unclear. V gave up 1 base and J gave up 5 bases, with 6 bases separating them. Per germline, CDR1 LNHNV and CDR2 YYDKDF (reference sequence). This CDR3 is 13 amino acids long. CDR3 sequence reads: CATSRGTQNIQYF. The DNA of the CDR3 is TGTGCCACCAGCAGAGGGACCCAAAACATTCAGTACTTC.

This sequence joins TRBV4-1 and TRBJ2-3; the D call may be TRBD1 or TRBD2 (5 bases each). This CDR3 region has 15 residues. Germline V gene data show CDR1 as MGHRA and CDR2 as YSYEKL. The V end was cut by 0 bases, the J end by 0 bases, with 7 bases between. DNA for the CDR3: TGCGCCAGCAGCCAAGAGTGGGGGAGCACAGATACGCAGTATTTT. It yields the protein CASSQEWGSTDTQYF.

The chain couples TRBV4-3 to TRBJ1-4; perhaps TRBD1 as D (5 bases). Per the germline V gene, CDR1 is LGHNA and CDR2 is YSLEER. The CDR3 is made up of 14 amino acids. V lost 0 bases to trimming and J lost 10 bases, with 12 bases between them. CDR3 nucleotides: TGCGCCAGCAGCCAAGAGGCCGGGGGAAGAAAACTGTTTTTT. Its translation: CASSQEAGGRKLFF.

The rearrangement uses TRBV12-3 or TRBV12-4 and TRBJ2-7; the D gene could be TRBD1 or TRBD2 (5 bases each). V was trimmed by 6 bases and J by 7 bases, leaving 19 bases between them. The CDR3 is 14 residues long. The chain's CDR3 is CASSPGTAWWEQYF. DNA of the CDR3: TGTGCCAGCAGCCCCGGGACGGCCTGGTGGGAGCAGTACTTC.

This clonotype was detected a few times. Here the CDR3 DNA reads TGCAGTGCTACCGATAGGAGGACTGGCACAGATACGCAGTATTTT. This encodes CSATDRRTGTDTQYF. The chain carries TRBV20-1 and TRBJ2-3; D might be TRBD2 (5 bases). The length of the CDR3 is 15 residues. Looked up from germline, CDR1 is DFQATT and CDR2 is SNEGSKA (reference sequence). Trimming took 4 bases from V and 1 from J, leaving 15 bases between them.

The chain carries TRBV12-3 or TRBV12-4 and TRBJ2-7; possible D gene TRBD1, 5 bases. Trimming took 3 bases from V and 7 from J, leaving 19 bases between them. The CDR3 spans 15 residues. The DNA for the CDR3 is TGTGCCAGCAGTTTCCACGGACACCCAGGGTTAGAGCAGTACTTC. As protein: CASSFHGHPGLEQYF.

This clonotype turned up a few times. This chain connects TRBV20-1 to TRBJ2-2; D gene uncertain. V was trimmed by 7 bases and J by 4 bases, leaving 10 bases between them. CDR1 is DFQATT and CDR2 is SNEGSKA in the germline V gene (reference sequence). The length of the CDR3 is 12 residues. The CDR3 DNA follows: TGCAGTGTAAGAAGGGTCACCGGGGAGCTGTTTTTT. Translation: CSVRRVTGELFF.

This clonotype showed up many times. V usage is TRBV6-5 and J usage is TRBJ1-6, with D possibly being TRBD1 (6 bases). CDR1 is MNHEY and CDR2 is SVGAGI in the germline V gene. CDR3 length equals 16 residues. Deletions cut 2 bases from V and 11 bases from J, with 19 bases between. The CDR3, as DNA: TGTGCCAGCAGTTACGGAAGGGGGGGTAGGACGGCACCCCTCCACTTT. Translation: CASSYGRGGRTAPLHF.

The chain links TRBV18 to TRBJ1-2; D ambiguous. The CDR3 runs 15 residues. Germline V gives CDR1 KGHSH, CDR2 LQKENI. Trimming left V 3 bases short and J 4 bases short, with 15 bases between. The chain's CDR3 is CASSPPAALSYGYTF. CDR3 coding DNA: TGTGCCAGCTCACCCCCCGCAGCCCTCTCCTATGGCTACACCTTC.

J is TRBJ2-5 and V is TRBV6-6, with no clear D. This CDR3 is built from 15 residues. Trimming left V 4 bases short and J 2 bases short, with 14 bases between. The germline CDR1 and CDR2 sequences are MNHNY and SVGAGI (reference sequence). The DNA for the CDR3 is TGTGCCAGCAGTTCCTCGGGCCACCTTCAAGAGACCCAGTACTTC. This encodes CASSSSGHLQETQYF.

This clonotype was counted a few times. The rearrangement joins TRBV6-2 or TRBV6-3 to TRBJ2-3; 10 bases align to TRBD2. The CDR3 has 13 residues. Germline CDR1 is MNHEY and CDR2 is SVGEGT. The V segment lost 6 bases and the J segment 5 bases; nucleotides outside the gene matches: 2. The CDR3, as DNA: TGTGCCAGCAGACTAGCGGGGCTAGATACGCAGTATTTT. Its protein is CASRLAGLDTQYF.